One and the same sample provided the 4 T cell receptor beta chains below, sequenced in a study of PD-L1 blockade in urothelial cancer. Assay used: immunoSEQ multiplex PCR; TCRdb lists only in-frame clones, some missing. The sample lists around 25,000 clones; around 88% were seen once. The sequencing used PBMCs, collected around atezolizumab (anti-PD-L1) treatment. The receptors originated from a man over 45 with urothelial cancer.

This chain uses TRBV2 with TRBJ2-4, with 7 bases identical to TRBD1. CDR1 is SNHLY and CDR2 is FYNNEI in the germline V gene. CDR3 length: 11 amino acids. Trimming removed 7 bases from V and 16 bases from J; junction bases left unmatched: 10. CDR3 DNA: TGTGCCAGCATTATGGACAGGCGCGTTTACTTC. This translates into CASIMDRRVYF. The full variable domain, in which reference TRBV2 and TRBJ2-4 provide the parts outside the CDR3, is EPEVTQTPSHQVTQMGQEVILRCVPISNHLYFYWYRQILGQKVEFLVSFYNNEISEKSEIFDDQFSVERPDGSNFTLKIRSTKLEDSAMYFCASIMDRRVYFGAGTRLSVL.

V usage is TRBV19 and J usage is TRBJ1-2; 11 bases are shared with TRBD1. V lost 8 bases and J lost 4; bases outside the gene matches: 6. Germline V gene lookup returns CDR1 LNHDA and CDR2 SQIVND (reference sequence). This CDR3 is built from 14 residues. The CDR3 DNA reads TGTGCCAGTTGCTCCGGACAGGGGGCCTATGGCTACACCTTC. It yields the protein CASCSGQGAYGYTF.

This sequence joins TRBV19 and TRBJ2-1; 9 bases line up with TRBD2. The V gene's germline CDR1 is LNHDA and CDR2 SQIVND (reference sequence). The CDR3 contains 15 residues. J gave up 10 bases and V 3 bases, and 10 bases lay outside the gene matches. The CDR3 spells CASSIASGTGGEQFF. The CDR3 nucleotides are TGTGCCAGTAGTATCGCTAGCGGGACCGGGGGGGAGCAGTTCTTC. Combining the CDR3 with reference TRBV19 and TRBJ2-1 gives the whole variable domain DGGITQSPKYLFRKEGQNVTLSCEQNLNHDAMYWYRQDPGQGLRLIYYSQIVNDFQKGDIAEGYSVSREKKESFPLTVTSAQKNPTAFYLCASSIASGTGGEQFFGPGTRLTVL.

The V gene is TRBV10-2, the J gene TRBJ2-5; 7 bases agree with TRBD2. J gave up 4 bases and V 5 bases, and 7 bases lay outside the gene matches. Germline V gene data show CDR1 as WSHSY and CDR2 as SAAADI. CDR3 length equals 14 residues. The DNA for the CDR3 is TGCGCCAGCAGTCTTGGGCGGGAGAGAGAGACCCAGTACTTC. It encodes CASSLGRERETQYF.